Following are 3 T cell receptor beta chains from one sample sequenced in a study of shared clonotypes between healthy human individuals. The method was immunoSEQ multiplex PCR; TCRdb's version includes in-frame clones alone and lacks a portion of them. The sample consists of 950,000 to 1,300,000 clones, 65% to 80% of them appearing once. Sequencing used memory CD4+ T cells sorted from blood. Regarding subset: CD45RA-negative fraction. All receptors derive from a man aged 18-30 years in good health.

This chain joins TRBV5-6 and TRBJ2-4; TRBD2 matches 11 bases. Germline V CDR1 and CDR2: SGHDT, YYEEEE. With V trimmed by 0 bases and J by 1 base, 9 bases remained unmatched. The CDR3 extends over 19 amino acids. The CDR3 nucleotides read TGTGCCAGCAGCTTGGCCCCAATCGGGACTAGCGGCGCCAAAAACATTCAGTACTTC. This sequence encodes CASSLAPIGTSGAKNIQYF.

The chain couples TRBV7-2 to TRBJ1-2; perhaps TRBD1 as D (5 bases). The CDR3 has 14 residues. The V gene lost 2 bases and the J gene lost 4 bases, with 11 bases spanning the gap. Per germline, CDR1 SGHTA and CDR2 FQGNSA. CDR3 DNA: TGTGCCAGCAGCTTAATGACAGATAGCTATGGCTACACCTTC. This translates into CASSLMTDSYGYTF.

V gene TRBV19 combines with J gene TRBJ2-2; 8 nucleotides align to TRBD1. The CDR3 runs to 18 residues. CDR1 is LNHDA, CDR2 SQIVND, per germline (reference sequence). The junction had 17 bases not matched to a gene; V was cut back by 6 bases and J by 5 bases. The CDR3 region is CASRTTTGALLNTGELFF. CDR3 in DNA: TGTGCCAGTAGGACCACGACAGGGGCCCTATTAAATACCGGGGAGCTGTTTTTT.